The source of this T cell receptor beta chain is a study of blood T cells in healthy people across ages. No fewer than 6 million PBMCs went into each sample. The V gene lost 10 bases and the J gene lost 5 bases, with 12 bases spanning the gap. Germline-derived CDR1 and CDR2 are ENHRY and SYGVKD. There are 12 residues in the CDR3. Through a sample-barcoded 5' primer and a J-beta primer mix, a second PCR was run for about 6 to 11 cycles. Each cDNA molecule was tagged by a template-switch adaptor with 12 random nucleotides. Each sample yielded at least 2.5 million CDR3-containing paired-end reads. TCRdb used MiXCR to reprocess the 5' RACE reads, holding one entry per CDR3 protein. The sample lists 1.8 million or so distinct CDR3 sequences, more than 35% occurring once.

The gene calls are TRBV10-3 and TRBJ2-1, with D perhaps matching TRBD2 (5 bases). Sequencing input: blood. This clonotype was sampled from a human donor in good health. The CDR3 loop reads CATRAENNEQFF. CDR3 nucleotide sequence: TGTGCCACGAGGGCGGAAAACAATGAGCAGTTCTTC.